This T cell receptor beta chain emerged from a study of blood T cell repertoires in COVID-19. Study context: There were acute and convalescent COVID-19 samples, and they came from the United States, Italy and Spain. The analysed material was cDNA or gDNA that came from T cells, B-cell-depleted T cells, or PBMCs.

Trimming took 0 bases from V and 7 from J; bases not matched to a gene: 5. The CDR3 consists of 15 residues. Germline-derived CDR1 and CDR2 are SGHDN and FVKESK. This clone showed up just a few times. While infection was still active, Seattle patients were enrolled and then followed longitudinally. As originally analysed: How many nucleated cells were present was estimated from reference gene primer amplification. Using immunoSEQ multiplex PCR, the repertoire was profiled, and TCRdb retains in-frame clones only, with some absent. That table furnishes V, J and clone size, whereas the DNA furnished D and trimming. This repertoire shows approximately 250,000 clones, about 87% found once; its top ten account for roughly 10%.

V and J are TRBV14 and TRBJ2-2; 7 bases align to TRBD2. The receptor comes from a woman in her 70s with COVID-19, enrolled during active disease. The sample consisted of peripheral blood. CDR3 DNA: TGTGCCAGCAGCCAAGAAGGGAGGGCCGGCGGGGAGCTGTTTTTT. Translated: CASSQEGRAGGELFF. Supplemented by reference TRBV14 and TRBJ2-2, the full variable domain reads EAGVTQFPSHSVIEKGQTVTLRCDPISGHDNLYWYRRVMGKEIKFLLHFVKESKQDESGMPNNRFLAERTGGTYSTLKVQPAELEDSGVYFCASSQEGRAGGELFFGEGSRLTVL.